Sequencing of this T cell receptor (beta chain) was carried out in a study of early T cells in non-severe SARS-CoV-2 infection. Across the study: With bulk RNA from unsorted whole blood as input, sequencing yielded unpaired chains. Whole-study results and caveats: VDJdb matching, biased toward anti-spike CD8 responses, missed private and CD4 specificities.

V shed 3 bases, J shed 4 bases, and the junction held 5 bases outside the gene matches. Germline lookup yields CDR1 DFQATT and CDR2 SNEGSKA (reference sequence). The CDR3 is 15 residues long. On this clonotype: Its specificity is not known.

The TCR library protocol was used to attach unique molecular identifiers. These identifiers were attached to individual cDNA molecules. TCRdb re-derived calls from the 5' RACE reads in MiXCR, one entry per CDR3 protein. The sample consists of over 30,000 distinct CDR3 sequences, less than 6.5% of them appearing once. This TCR was recovered from an adult who was a healthcare worker with PCR-confirmed SARS-CoV-2 infection or an uninfected control (not recorded which). This chain joins TRBV20-1 and TRBJ2-3; 12 bases map to TRBD2. The sequencing here drew on whole blood, taken at baseline. CDR3 residues: CSASPSGRVPDTQYF. For the CDR3, the DNA is TGCAGTGCTAGCCCTAGCGGGAGGGTTCCAGATACGCAGTATTTT.